This passage covers 30 T cell receptor beta chains from one sample sequenced in a study of blood T cell repertoires in COVID-19. Profiling relied on immunoSEQ multiplex PCR, and the TCRdb table lists in-frame clones only, not all of them. Among 250,000 or so clones listed, about 86% were seen once. The sequenced sample consisted of peripheral blood. The receptors originated from an elderly man with acute or convalescent COVID-19.

This chain links TRBV9 with TRBJ1-5; 7 positions agree with TRBD1. V was pared by 5 bases and J by 1 base, with 6 bases of the junction left unmatched. The CDR3 sequence is 15 residues long. From germline, CDR1 is SGDLS and CDR2 YYNGEE. This chain's CDR3 is CASSSGTVSNQPQHF. The CDR3 nucleotides read TGTGCCAGCAGTTCCGGGACAGTAAGCAATCAGCCCCAGCATTTT.

The chain is built from TRBV18 and TRBJ1-1; 8 bases agree with TRBD1. Per the germline V gene, CDR1 is KGHSH and CDR2 is LQKENI. The CDR3 sequence is 14 residues long. The V and J ends lost 6 bases and 1 base, in that order; junction bases with no gene match: 4. CDR3 residues: CASSKDRANTEAFF. In DNA form, the CDR3 reads TGTGCCAGCTCCAAGGACAGGGCGAACACTGAAGCTTTCTTT.

The V call is TRBV9, the J call TRBJ2-1; no clear D gene. CDR3 size: 16 residues. Germline values: CDR1 SGDLS, CDR2 YYNGEE. The ends were cut back, 0 bases at V and 8 bases at J, with 18 bases in the middle. The CDR3 DNA reads as TGTGCCAGCAGCGTAGGGGTAGTCGCAGGAATGGATGAGCAGTTCTTC. Protein: CASSVGVVAGMDEQFF.

This clone was counted a few times. V is TRBV19 and J is TRBJ1-6, with 8 bases that match TRBD1. The CDR3 spans 15 residues. After removal of 6 bases from V and 2 bases from J, the junction contained 3 bases not matched to a gene. CDR1 is LNHDA, CDR2 SQIVND, per germline (reference sequence). CDR3 DNA sequence: TGTGCCAGTAGCGACAGGGGCCCCTATAATTCACCCCTCCACTTT. It translates to CASSDRGPYNSPLHF.

The V call is TRBV5-1, the J call TRBJ1-2; D is perhaps TRBD1 (5 bases). The CDR3 has 15 amino acids. V was cut by 0 bases and J by 3 bases, with 12 bases left in between. CDR1 SGHRS and CDR2 YFSETQ come from the germline V gene. As DNA, the CDR3 is TGCGCCAGCAGCTTGGCCTACGGGGGGGACTATGGCTACACCTTC. Its translation is CASSLAYGGDYGYTF.

The V and J genes are TRBV28 and TRBJ1-2, with D possibly TRBD1 on 6 matching bases. There are 18 residues in the CDR3. The germline V gene encodes CDR1 MDHEN and CDR2 SYDVKM. V shed 3 bases and J shed 2 bases, with 22 bases lying between them. As DNA, the CDR3 is TGTGCCAGCAGTTTTAAGTATAGGACAGACTCTTCAAACTATGGCTACACCTTC. Encoded protein: CASSFKYRTDSSNYGYTF.

This chain joins TRBV3-1 (or the pseudogene TRBV3-2) and TRBJ1-4; perhaps TRBD1 as D (5 bases). The V end was cut by 4 bases, the J end by 5 bases, with 14 bases between. The length of the CDR3 is 15 residues. Germline CDR1 LGHDT, CDR2 YNNKEL (reference sequence). The CDR3 sequence is CASSPQTARNEKLFF. In DNA, the CDR3 is TGTGCCAGCAGCCCCCAGACAGCGAGAAATGAAAAACTGTTTTTT.

The V and J genes are TRBV5-1 and TRBJ1-1; TRBD1 aligns across 7 bases. V was pared by 4 bases and J by 5 bases, with 5 bases of the junction left unmatched. This CDR3 comprises 13 residues. Germline values: CDR1 SGHRS, CDR2 YFSETQ. The CDR3 sequence is CASSPPRGTEAFF. DNA for the CDR3: TGCGCCAGCAGCCCGCCCAGGGGGACTGAAGCTTTCTTT.

The rearrangement joins TRBV27 to TRBJ1-4; a possible D gene is TRBD1 (6 bases). The V end was cut by 3 bases, the J end by 10 bases, with 15 bases between. The CDR3 has 14 residues. Germline CDR1 MNHEY, CDR2 SMNVEV (reference sequence). For the CDR3, the DNA is TGTGCCAGCAGTTTTCGGGGGGCTAGGGGAAAACTGTTTTTT. Protein: CASSFRGARGKLFF. Variable domain in full (rest from reference TRBV27 and TRBJ1-4): EAQVTQNPRYLITVTGKKLTVTCSQNMNHEYMSWYRQDPGLGLRQIYYSMNVEVTDKGDVPEGYKVSRKEKRNFPLILESPSPNQTSLYFCASSFRGARGKLFFGSGTQLSVL.

This clone was counted only a few times. The V call is TRBV11-3, the J call TRBJ1-1; TRBD1 aligns across 7 bases. From germline, CDR1 is SGHNT and CDR2 YENEEA. This CDR3 is 14 amino acids long. V lost 0 bases and J lost 6; bases outside the gene matches: 4. DNA for the CDR3: TGTGCCAGCAGCTTAGACAGGGGGAGCTCTGAAGCTTTCTTT. The encoded protein is CASSLDRGSSEAFF.

The chain combines TRBV5-1 with TRBJ2-3; 9 positions agree with TRBD1. The V and J ends lost 4 bases and 2 bases, in that order; junction bases with no gene match: 2. From germline, CDR1 is SGHRS and CDR2 YFSETQ. The CDR3 is 14 amino acids. CDR3: CASSRTGATDTQYF. The CDR3 bases are TGCGCCAGCAGCCGGACAGGGGCCACAGATACGCAGTATTTT.

This chain joins TRBV5-1 and TRBJ1-5, with D perhaps matching TRBD1 (5 bases). V was trimmed by 4 bases and J by 7 bases, leaving 12 bases between them. Germline loops: CDR1 SGHRS, CDR2 YFSETQ. The length of the CDR3 is 13 residues. The CDR3 DNA sequence: TGCGCCAGCAGCCTGGACATTTCCCAGCCCCAGCATTTT. Translated, it gives CASSLDISQPQHF.

A note on this clone: This sample also contains other DNA sequences that code for the same CDR3. The chain combines TRBV18 with TRBJ1-5; 7 bases fit TRBD1. CDR1 and CDR2 from the germline V gene are KGHSH and LQKENI. J lost 3 bases, V lost 3 bases, and 5 bases had no gene match. The CDR3 is 15 residues long. The CDR3 DNA reads TGTGCCAGCTCACCCCGACAGGGTCCCAATCAGCCCCAGCATTTT. Encoded protein: CASSPRQGPNQPQHF.

In this sample, this clone turned up a few times. The rearrangement joins TRBV4-1 to TRBJ1-5; the match to TRBD1 covers 8 bases. J lost 2 bases, V lost 4 bases, and 4 bases had no gene match. The CDR3 contains 15 residues. Germline CDR1 and CDR2: MGHRA and YSYEKL. CDR3 in amino acids: CASSPDRARNQPQHF. As DNA, the CDR3 is TGCGCCAGCAGCCCGGACAGGGCGCGCAATCAGCCCCAGCATTTT.

This chain uses TRBV12-3 or TRBV12-4 with TRBJ1-5; D is unclear. This CDR3 is 13 amino acids long. Trimming cost V 3 bases and J 5 bases, with 8 bases left between them. CDR3 in amino acids: CASSFARDQPQHF. CDR3 bases: TGTGCCAGCAGTTTTGCCCGAGATCAGCCCCAGCATTTT.

This sequence joins TRBV19 and TRBJ1-1, with TRBD1 as a possible D gene (5 bases). The V gene's germline CDR1 is LNHDA and CDR2 SQIVND (reference sequence). The CDR3 runs 15 residues. V was pared by 1 base and J by 6 bases, with 15 bases between. Written as DNA, the CDR3 is TGTGCCAGTAGTATAGTTAGGGGTTTCTACGCTGAAGCTTTCTTT. Translation: CASSIVRGFYAEAFF.

The chain couples TRBV19 to TRBJ1-1; 10 positions match TRBD1. The CDR3 has 16 residues. Germline CDR1 and CDR2: LNHDA and SQIVND (reference sequence). The V and J ends lost 1 base and 3 bases, in that order; junction bases with no gene match: 5. The CDR3 spells CASSIGRDRGHTEAFF. As DNA, the CDR3 is TGTGCCAGTAGTATAGGACGGGACAGGGGTCACACTGAAGCTTTCTTT.

The rearrangement uses TRBV4-1 and TRBJ2-5; perhaps TRBD2 as D (6 bases). Trimming removed 4 bases from V and 4 bases from J, with 13 bases in between. Germline V lookup: CDR1 MGHRA, CDR2 YSYEKL. The CDR3 spans 14 residues. CDR3 loop: CASSLTPGAETQYF. The CDR3 DNA reads TGCGCCAGCAGCCTAACCCCGGGAGCAGAGACCCAGTACTTC.

The rearrangement joins TRBV18 to TRBJ1-3; no definite D call. Germline-derived CDR1 and CDR2 are KGHSH and LQKENI. The V and J ends lost 6 bases and 4 bases respectively, with 19 bases between them. The length of the CDR3 is 16 residues. The CDR3 sequence is CASSPRQQSTGNTIYF. In nucleotides, the CDR3 is TGTGCCAGCTCCCCCAGGCAACAATCTACGGGAAACACCATATATTTT. Full variable domain (remainder filled in from reference TRBV18 and TRBJ1-3): NAGVMQNPRHLVRRRGQEARLRCSPMKGHSHVYWYRQLPEEGLKFMVYLQKENIIDESGMPKERFSAEFPKEGPSILRIQQVVRGDSAAYFCASSPRQQSTGNTIYFGEGSWLTVV.

This clone was detected only once. This chain connects TRBV5-1 to TRBJ1-2, with a weak D call TRBD1 (6 bases). The CDR3 spans 16 residues. The V gene's germline CDR1 is SGHRS and CDR2 YFSETQ. The V end lost 0 bases, the J end lost 4 bases, and 16 bases lay between the germline ends. This CDR3 is CASSLGSWGGSYGYTF. Here the CDR3 DNA reads TGCGCCAGCAGCTTGGGTTCTTGGGGGGGCTCCTATGGCTACACCTTC.

The chain couples TRBV5-4 to TRBJ2-2, with a possible D match to TRBD2 (5 bases). This CDR3 region has 14 residues. V shed 4 bases and J shed 4 bases, with 11 bases lying between them. Germline lookup yields CDR1 SGHNT and CDR2 YYREEE (reference sequence). The CDR3 DNA sequence: TGTGCCAGCAGCCAGACTATCTCCACCGGGGAGCTGTTTTTT. As protein: CASSQTISTGELFF.

V usage is TRBV6-5 and J usage is TRBJ1-1; 7 nucleotides line up with TRBD1. CDR1 MNHEY and CDR2 SVGAGI come from the germline V gene. This CDR3 region has 13 residues. The ends lost 6 bases at V and 1 base at J; junction bases unmatched: 2. The CDR3 DNA reads TGTGCCAGCAGCCGACAGGGGAACACTGAAGCTTTCTTT. This sequence encodes CASSRQGNTEAFF.

The rearrangement joins TRBV5-1 to TRBJ2-3, with 11 positions matching TRBD2. V shed 6 bases and J 6 bases; nucleotides not matched to a gene: 6. The CDR3 is 14 amino acids. Per germline, CDR1 SGHRS and CDR2 YFSETQ. The CDR3 loop is CASKLAGARDTQYF. CDR3 DNA: TGCGCCAGCAAACTAGCGGGAGCCAGGGATACGCAGTATTTT. The whole variable domain, filled in from reference TRBV5-1 and TRBJ2-3, reads KAGVTQTPRYLIKTRGQQVTLSCSPISGHRSVSWYQQTPGQGLQFLFEYFSETQRNKGNFPGRFSGRQFSNSRSEMNVSTLELGDSALYLCASKLAGARDTQYFGPGTRLTVL.

J is TRBJ1-1 and V is TRBV7-9, with D maybe TRBD1 (5 bases). Germline values: CDR1 SEHNR, CDR2 FQNEAQ (reference sequence). This CDR3 region has 13 residues. V was cut by 2 bases and J by 3 bases, with 7 bases left in between. Written as DNA, the CDR3 is TGTGCCAGCAGCTTAATAGGGGACACTGAAGCTTTCTTT. Encoded protein: CASSLIGDTEAFF.

This clone has just a few counts. The chain links TRBV7-2 to TRBJ1-3; 10 bases map to TRBD1. Unmatched junction bases numbered 7, after V lost 5 bases and J lost 0 bases. Germline CDR1 and CDR2: SGHTA and FQGNSA. The CDR3 extends over 17 amino acids. The CDR3 here is CASSLGTGASSGNTIYF. The CDR3 DNA reads as TGTGCCAGCAGCCTCGGGACAGGGGCCTCCTCTGGAAACACCATATATTTT.

V is TRBV30 and J is TRBJ2-7, with TRBD1 identical over 9 bases. The germline V gene has CDR1 GTSNPN and CDR2 SVGIG (reference sequence). The CDR3 is made up of 15 amino acids. V dropped 1 base and J dropped 3; count of bases not matched to a gene: 7. The CDR3 reads CAWSAPGTGSYEQYF. As DNA, the CDR3 is TGTGCCTGGAGTGCCCCCGGGACAGGGAGCTACGAGCAGTACTTC. Full variable domain (rest looked up from reference TRBV30 and TRBJ2-7): SQTIHQWPATLVQPVGSPLSLECTVEGTSNPNLYWYRQAAGRGLQLLFYSVGIGQISSEVPQNLSASRPQDRQFILSSKKLLLSDSGFYLCAWSAPGTGSYEQYFGPGTRLTVT.

The rearrangement joins TRBV5-6 to TRBJ2-7, with TRBD1 matching over 11 bases. The J segment lost 5 bases and the V segment lost 1 base, leaving 2 bases of the junction unmatched. In germline, CDR1 is SGHDT, CDR2 YYEEEE. This CDR3 has 14 amino acids. CDR3 sequence reads: CASSLRTGGHEQYF. Written as DNA, the CDR3 is TGTGCCAGCAGCTTGCGGACAGGGGGCCACGAGCAGTACTTC.

J is TRBJ1-1 and V is TRBV5-1; a weak D match, TRBD1 (5 bases). Germline loops: CDR1 SGHRS, CDR2 YFSETQ. Trimming took 1 base from V and 4 from J, leaving 14 bases between them. This CDR3 is built from 15 residues. CDR3: CASSLSGGRGTEAFF. CDR3 bases: TGCGCCAGCAGCTTGTCGGGCGGGAGGGGCACTGAAGCTTTCTTT. The variable domain in full, with the rest retrieved from reference TRBV5-1 and TRBJ1-1, is KAGVTQTPRYLIKTRGQQVTLSCSPISGHRSVSWYQQTPGQGLQFLFEYFSETQRNKGNFPGRFSGRQFSNSRSEMNVSTLELGDSALYLCASSLSGGRGTEAFFGQGTRLTVV.

The gene calls are TRBV7-2 and TRBJ1-1; TRBD1 aligns across 7 bases. Germline CDR1 SGHTA, CDR2 FQGNSA. CDR3 length: 14 residues. V lost 2 bases to trimming and J lost 10 bases; unmatched junction nucleotides: 10. Here the CDR3 DNA reads TGTGCCAGCAGCTTAAAAGCCGGGACAGTGATAGCTTTCTTT. Protein product: CASSLKAGTVIAFF.

V is TRBV29-1 and J is TRBJ2-1; D perhaps matches TRBD2 (5 bases). CDR1 and CDR2 from the germline V gene are SQVTM and ANQGSEA. Trimming pared 5 bases from V and 8 bases from J, leaving 10 bases between. The CDR3 extends over 11 amino acids. CDR3 nucleotides: TGCAGCGTTCGGCGTAGCGATGAGCAGTTCTTC. It specifies CSVRRSDEQFF.